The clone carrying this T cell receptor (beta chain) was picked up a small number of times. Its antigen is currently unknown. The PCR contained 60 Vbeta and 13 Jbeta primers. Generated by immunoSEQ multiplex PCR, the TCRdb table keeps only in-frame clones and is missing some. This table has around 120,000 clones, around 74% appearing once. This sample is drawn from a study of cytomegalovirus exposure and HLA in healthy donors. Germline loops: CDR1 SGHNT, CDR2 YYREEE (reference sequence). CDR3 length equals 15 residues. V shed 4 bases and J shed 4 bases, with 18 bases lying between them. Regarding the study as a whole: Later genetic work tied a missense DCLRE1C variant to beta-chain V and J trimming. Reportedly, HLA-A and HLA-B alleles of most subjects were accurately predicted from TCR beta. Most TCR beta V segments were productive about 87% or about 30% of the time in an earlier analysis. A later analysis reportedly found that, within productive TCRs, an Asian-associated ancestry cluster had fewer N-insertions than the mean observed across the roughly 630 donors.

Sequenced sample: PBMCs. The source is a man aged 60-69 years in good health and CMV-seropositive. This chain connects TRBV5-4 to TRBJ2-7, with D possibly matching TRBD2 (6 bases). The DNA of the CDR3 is TGTGCCAGCAGCCTATTAGGCGGGGACTTATACGAGCAGTACTTC. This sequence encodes CASSLLGGDLYEQYF.